Following are 29 T cell receptor beta chains from one sample sequenced in a study of response to subunit inactivated influenza vaccine. In TCRdb, the RT-PCR reads were re-called with MiXCR into one record per CDR3 protein. The sample carries roughly 170,000 distinct CDR3 sequences, nearly 9.5% recorded once. Sequenced here: non-naive T cells sorted from PBMCs, sampled on the day of vaccination. The receptors shown here come from a man aged 45-65 years who received an inactivated influenza vaccine.

About this clonotype itself: Lacking the conserved final phenylalanine or tryptophan, this CDR3 likely reflects a read error. The DNA is left out, because the CDR3 cannot be placed on it with certainty; the CDR3 is given as TCRdb lists it. J is TRBJ2-5 and V is TRBV12-3 or TRBV12-4; TRBD1, as called in the table, went unchecked against the DNA. With termini counted, the CDR3 has 8 amino acids. This CDR3 is CASSSVAG.

This clonotype was counted only a few times. V and J are TRBV19 and TRBJ2-3; 7 positions agree with TRBD2. The germline V gene has CDR1 LNHDA and CDR2 SQIVND (reference sequence). This CDR3 contains 14 residues. V shed 6 bases and J 6 bases; nucleotides not matched to a gene: 9. CDR3 residues: CASRISGVQDTQYF. For the CDR3, the DNA is TGTGCCAGTAGAATCAGCGGGGTGCAGGATACGCAGTATTTT. Full variable domain (rest looked up from reference TRBV19 and TRBJ2-3): DGGITQSPKYLFRKEGQNVTLSCEQNLNHDAMYWYRQDPGQGLRLIYYSQIVNDFQKGDIAEGYSVSREKKESFPLTVTSAQKNPTAFYLCASRISGVQDTQYFGPGTRLTVL.

This clonotype was seen more than once but under ten times. The rearrangement joins TRBV10-3 to TRBJ2-2; D gene uncertain. Germline V CDR1 and CDR2: ENHRY, SYGVKD. The CDR3 consists of 15 residues. Trimming pared 5 bases from V and 1 base from J, leaving 11 bases between. The CDR3 here is CAISTGTKNTGELFF. The CDR3 nucleotides read TGTGCCATCAGTACGGGCACGAAGAACACCGGGGAGCTGTTTTTT.

This clonotype was recorded at least ten times. V usage is TRBV7-9 and J usage is TRBJ1-2; D perhaps matches TRBD1 (5 bases). CDR1 is SEHNR, CDR2 FQNEAQ, per germline (reference sequence). The V and J ends lost 1 base and 4 bases respectively, with 10 bases between them. This CDR3 spans 14 amino acids. The CDR3 protein is CASSLDDSFYGYTF. The CDR3 DNA is TGTGCCAGCAGCTTAGACGACAGCTTCTATGGCTACACCTTC.

This clonotype showed up just a few times. The germline gene is not matched at one end of the junction; a read error may be the cause. The chain joins TRBV3-1 to TRBJ2-5; 11 bases match TRBD2. The germline gives CDR1 LGHDT, CDR2 YNNKEL (reference sequence). This CDR3 region has 11 residues. The CDR3 here is CASSQASGRFF. In DNA, the CDR3 is TGTGCCAGCAGCCAAGCTAGCGGGAGGTTCTTC.

This clonotype turned up a few times. The chain carries TRBV6-1 and TRBJ1-5; D is uncertain. The CDR3 loop spans 14 amino acids. The V gene's germline CDR1 is MNHNS and CDR2 SASEGT. V lost 6 bases and J lost 1, with 10 bases in between. CDR3 region: CASSTVGSNQPQHF. The DNA for the CDR3 is TGTGCCAGCAGCACAGTAGGAAGCAATCAGCCCCAGCATTTT.

This clonotype was observed a few times. V gene TRBV7-9 combines with J gene TRBJ2-7; D uncertain. V was trimmed by 0 bases and J by 8 bases, leaving 8 bases between them. The germline V gene encodes CDR1 SEHNR and CDR2 FQNEAQ (reference sequence). The CDR3 is made up of 12 amino acids. The CDR3 sequence: CASSLAEQQQYF. The CDR3 DNA reads as TGTGCCAGCAGCTTAGCGGAGCAACAGCAGTACTTC.

The sample holds many counts of this clonotype. The chain joins TRBV12-3 or TRBV12-4 to TRBJ2-1; D possibly corresponds to TRBD1 (6 bases). V lost 5 bases and J 8 bases, leaving 10 bases between the germline ends. The CDR3 has 12 residues. In DNA, the CDR3 is TGTGCCAGCAGTAAACAGGGCCATGAGCAGTTCTTC. Translated, it gives CASSKQGHEQFF.

At least ten counts were recorded for this clonotype. The chain has TRBV29-1 and TRBJ2-3; the D is unclear. Trimming stripped 2 bases from V and 4 bases from J, with 7 bases between. CDR3 length: 12 amino acids. The germline V gene encodes CDR1 SQVTM and CDR2 ANQGSEA. The CDR3 region has the DNA TGCAGCGTTGAACTCTGGGCAGATACGCAGTATTTT. It yields the protein CSVELWADTQYF.

The rearrangement links TRBV19 to TRBJ2-1, with 7 bases lining up with TRBD2. V shed 6 bases, J shed 9 bases, and the junction held 8 bases outside the gene matches. The CDR3 is 13 amino acids. From germline, CDR1 is LNHDA and CDR2 SQIVND (reference sequence). Here the CDR3 reads CASSWTSGSEQFF. In nucleotides, the CDR3 is TGTGCCAGTAGCTGGACTAGTGGGAGTGAGCAGTTCTTC.

The chain combines TRBV12-3 or TRBV12-4 with TRBJ2-7; TRBD2 aligns across 13 bases. V shed 6 bases and J 4 bases; nucleotides not matched to a gene: 15. The CDR3 has 18 amino acids. In DNA form, the CDR3 reads TGTGCCAGCAGCCCAGGCGGACTAGCGGGAGCGTTGCAGTACGAGCAGTACTTC. This gives the protein CASSPGGLAGALQYEQYF.

The gene calls are TRBV5-6 and TRBJ2-7, with D maybe TRBD1 (6 bases). This CDR3 spans 15 amino acids. Germline V gene sequence: CDR1 SGHDT, CDR2 YYEEEE. The V end lost 0 bases, the J end lost 7 bases, and 17 bases lay between the germline ends. The CDR3 sequence is CASSLVSGEPGEQYF. Written as DNA, the CDR3 is TGTGCCAGCAGCTTGGTGTCAGGGGAACCGGGGGAGCAGTACTTC.

This clonotype was seen a few times. V is TRBV11-2 and J is TRBJ2-1; TRBD1 matches 9 bases. CDR1 and CDR2 from the germline V gene are SGHAT and FQNNGV. The trim removed 5 bases at V and 5 bases at J, leaving 16 bases unmatched. The CDR3 totals 18 residues. The CDR3 sequence: CASSPGQGEVLGNNEQFF. In DNA, the CDR3 is TGTGCCAGCAGCCCGGGACAGGGAGAAGTCCTCGGGAACAATGAGCAGTTCTTC.

This clonotype was observed at least ten times. This chain joins TRBV7-9 and TRBJ2-5, with D uncertain. V lost 5 bases to trimming and J lost 4 bases, with 17 bases between them. Germline values: CDR1 SEHNR, CDR2 FQNEAQ (reference sequence). CDR3 length: 15 amino acids. CDR3 bases: TGTGCCAGCAGCCTCCTCTCCGGCCCTGGAGAGACCCAGTACTTC. This translates into CASSLLSGPGETQYF.

For the CDR3, the DNA is TGTGCCAGCACGCGGACAGGGGGTCGAGTTGAAGCTTTCTTT. Amino acids: CASTRTGGRVEAFF. The chain has TRBV6-1 and TRBJ1-1, with 10 bases that match TRBD1. Germline V gives CDR1 MNHNS, CDR2 SASEGT. J was trimmed by 7 bases and V by 7 bases; bases with no gene match: 9. CDR3 size: 14 residues.

The chain is built from TRBV12-3 or TRBV12-4 and TRBJ2-5; 10 bases agree with TRBD2. V shed 4 bases, J shed 5 bases, and the junction held 7 bases outside the gene matches. The CDR3 sequence is 15 residues long. The CDR3 sequence is CASSSLVSGRETQYF. The CDR3 DNA follows: TGTGCCAGCAGTTCCCTCGTTAGCGGGAGGGAGACCCAGTACTTC.

This clonotype was picked up many times. The genes are TRBV5-6 and TRBJ2-1, with a possible D match to TRBD2 (5 bases). The germline V gene has CDR1 SGHDT and CDR2 YYEEEE. The V gene lost 7 bases and the J gene lost 3 bases, with 8 bases spanning the gap. This CDR3 comprises 12 residues. In DNA, the CDR3 is TGTGCCAGCTTCCGGGACTACAATGAGCAGTTCTTC. As protein: CASFRDYNEQFF.

This clonotype turned up a few times. The chain is built from TRBV7-2 and TRBJ2-7; D ambiguous. Germline V gene sequence: CDR1 SGHTA, CDR2 FQGNSA. This CDR3 has 12 amino acids. V was clipped by 3 bases and J by 7 bases, with 10 bases between them. The CDR3 nucleotides are TGTGCCAGCAGCTTCAACCAAGTAGAGCAGTACTTC. It translates to CASSFNQVEQYF.

This clonotype appeared a few times. CDR3 sequence: CSARVIGTSGGDEQFF. The CDR3 DNA is TGCAGTGCTAGAGTTATCGGGACTAGCGGGGGGGATGAGCAGTTCTTC. This chain connects TRBV20-1 to TRBJ2-1; 16 bases fit TRBD2. J was trimmed by 8 bases and V by 1 base; bases with no gene match: 5. There are 16 residues in the CDR3. From germline, CDR1 is DFQATT and CDR2 SNEGSKA (reference sequence).

The sample holds many counts of this clonotype. The rearrangement uses TRBV6-2 or TRBV6-3 and TRBJ2-1; no clear D. Germline CDR1 reads MNHEY; CDR2 reads SVGEGT. Deletions cut 5 bases from V and 3 bases from J, with 26 bases between. The CDR3 runs to 19 residues. CDR3: CASSPKKKFPAVDYNEQFF. The CDR3 region has the DNA TGTGCCAGCAGTCCCAAGAAGAAATTCCCGGCGGTAGACTACAATGAGCAGTTCTTC.

This clonotype was seen a few times. This CDR3 reads CASSPTVTNYGYTF. The CDR3 DNA reads as TGTGCCAGTAGCCCGACGGTTACTAACTATGGCTACACCTTC. The V gene is TRBV19, the J gene TRBJ1-2; D is unresolved. The CDR3 loop spans 14 amino acids. Germline CDR1 and CDR2: LNHDA and SQIVND (reference sequence). V was clipped by 6 bases and J by 0 bases, with 11 bases between them.

This clonotype was counted ten times or more. The chain combines TRBV9 with TRBJ2-1; D possibly corresponds to TRBD2 (6 bases). The germline V gene encodes CDR1 SGDLS and CDR2 YYNGEE. Trimming pared 0 bases from V and 9 bases from J, leaving 13 bases between. The CDR3 spans 14 residues. CDR3 in DNA: TGTGCCAGCAGCGTAGTATTGGGAGGAGGTGAGCAGTTCTTC. It codes for CASSVVLGGGEQFF.

Details on this clonotype: The junction departs from germline at one end; a sequencing error may be responsible. The chain joins TRBV4-2 to TRBJ2-2; D is tentatively TRBD1 or TRBD2 (5 bases each). CDR3 size: 14 residues. Germline CDR1 LGHNA, CDR2 YNFKEQ. DNA of the CDR3: TGTGCCATCAGCCCCGGGACGGCCACCGGGGAGCTGTTTTTT. Protein product: CAISPGTATGELFF.

In this sample, this clonotype turned up a few times. The V call is TRBV20-1, the J call TRBJ2-7; tentative D call: TRBD1 (6 bases). Germline V CDR1 and CDR2: DFQATT, SNEGSKA (reference sequence). V was pared by 5 bases and J by 2 bases, with 16 bases between. This CDR3 has 14 residues. Here the CDR3 reads CSAPGQMNTYEQYF. The CDR3 DNA reads as TGCAGTGCTCCAGGACAGATGAATACCTACGAGCAGTACTTC.

This clonotype was recorded at least ten times. The chain links TRBV11-2 to TRBJ1-1; D possibly corresponds to TRBD1 (5 bases). V was trimmed by 3 bases and J by 4 bases, leaving 6 bases between them. Germline V lookup: CDR1 SGHAT, CDR2 FQNNGV. This CDR3 spans 12 amino acids. The CDR3: CASSLGTTEAFF. The CDR3, as DNA: TGTGCCAGCAGCTTGGGGACCACTGAAGCTTTCTTT.

This clonotype was seen a handful of times. The CDR3 nucleotides are TGTGCCAGCAGCAGAAGACAGGAAGACTATGGCTACACCTTC. Residues: CASSRRQEDYGYTF. V and J are TRBV27 and TRBJ1-2, with D perhaps TRBD1 (6 bases). V lost 6 bases to trimming and J lost 3 bases, with 14 bases between them. The germline V gene has CDR1 MNHEY and CDR2 SMNVEV (reference sequence). CDR3 size: 14 residues.

This clonotype was detected a few times. This chain joins TRBV12-3 or TRBV12-4 and TRBJ2-7; TRBD2 is a possible D gene (6 bases). CDR3 length: 14 residues. V lost 5 bases and J lost 0, with 11 bases in between. CDR3 sequence (DNA): TGTGCCAGCAGTCAAACCGGGAGCTCCTACGAGCAGTACTTC. Amino acids: CASSQTGSSYEQYF.

The V call is TRBV7-2, the J call TRBJ2-1, with 11 bases identical to TRBD2. V was clipped by 1 base and J by 12 bases; unmatched bases: 2. The CDR3 contains 13 residues. The germline CDR1 and CDR2 sequences are SGHTA and FQGNSA. CDR3 residues: CASSLVLAGGQFF. DNA of the CDR3: TGTGCCAGCAGCTTAGTCCTAGCGGGAGGGCAGTTCTTC.

In this sample, this clonotype turned up many times. V gene TRBV7-8 combines with J gene TRBJ2-3, with a possible D match to TRBD1 (6 bases). Trimming cost V 3 bases and J 2 bases, with 15 bases left between them. Germline CDR1 is SGHVS and CDR2 is FQNEAQ. CDR3 length equals 16 residues. In nucleotides, the CDR3 is TGTGCCAGCAGCTTGGGCCAGGGACACCTCACAGATACGCAGTATTTT. It codes for CASSLGQGHLTDTQYF.